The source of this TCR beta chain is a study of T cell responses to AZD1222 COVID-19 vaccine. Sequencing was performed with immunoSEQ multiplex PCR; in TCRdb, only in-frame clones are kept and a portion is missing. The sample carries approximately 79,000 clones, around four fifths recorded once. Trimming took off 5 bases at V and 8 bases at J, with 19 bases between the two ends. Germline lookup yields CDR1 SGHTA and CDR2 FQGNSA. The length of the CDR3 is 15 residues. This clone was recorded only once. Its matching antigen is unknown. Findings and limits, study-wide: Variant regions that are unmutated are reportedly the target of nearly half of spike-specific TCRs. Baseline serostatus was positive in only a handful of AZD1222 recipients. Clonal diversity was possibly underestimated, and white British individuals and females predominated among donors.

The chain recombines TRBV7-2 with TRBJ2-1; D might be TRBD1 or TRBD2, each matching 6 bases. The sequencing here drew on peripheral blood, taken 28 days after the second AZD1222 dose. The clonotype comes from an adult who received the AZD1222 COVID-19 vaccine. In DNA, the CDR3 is TGTGCCAGCAGCCCCCTAGGAGGGGGTACGGATGAGCAGTTCTTC. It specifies CASSPLGGGTDEQFF.